The following is a T cell receptor (beta chain) sequence with its context. Per germline, CDR1 MNHEY and CDR2 SVGAGI. The CDR3 is 12 amino acids. Trimming stripped 7 bases from V and 0 bases from J, with 4 bases between. The sample comes from a study of blood T cell repertoires in COVID-19. Study overall: Collection of acute and convalescent COVID-19 samples took place in the United States, Italy and Spain. Nucleic acid was either cDNA or gDNA, and it came from T cells, B-cell-depleted T cells, or PBMCs.

Per the authors' pipeline: Nucleated cell counts were estimated from reference gene primer amplification. Sequencing was performed with immunoSEQ multiplex PCR; in TCRdb, only in-frame clones are kept and a portion is missing. That table gives V, J and clone size, and the DNA gave D and trimming. This sample yields over 30,000 clones, of which about four fifths are seen a single time; about 3.3% belongs to the top ten. Sequencing input: peripheral blood. The source is a man aged 45-65 years with acute or convalescent COVID-19. The chain combines TRBV6-5 with TRBJ1-3; D is ambiguous. This chain's CDR3 is CASTSSGNTIYF. In nucleotides, the CDR3 is TGTGCCAGCACCAGCTCTGGAAACACCATATATTTT.